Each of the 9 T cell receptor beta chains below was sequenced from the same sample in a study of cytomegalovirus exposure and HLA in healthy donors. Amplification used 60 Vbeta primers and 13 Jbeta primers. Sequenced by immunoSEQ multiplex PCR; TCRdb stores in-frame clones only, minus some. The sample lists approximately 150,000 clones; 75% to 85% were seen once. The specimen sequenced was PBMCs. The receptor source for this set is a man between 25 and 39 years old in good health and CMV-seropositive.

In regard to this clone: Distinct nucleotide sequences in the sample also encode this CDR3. This CDR3 is CSAGVREQYF. CDR3 in DNA: TGCAGTGCGGGCGTCCGCGAGCAGTACTTC. This rearrangement joins TRBV20-1 to TRBJ2-7; D unresolved. CDR3 length: 10 residues. V lost 6 bases and J 6 bases, leaving 9 bases between the germline ends. Per germline, CDR1 DFQATT and CDR2 SNEGSKA (reference sequence).

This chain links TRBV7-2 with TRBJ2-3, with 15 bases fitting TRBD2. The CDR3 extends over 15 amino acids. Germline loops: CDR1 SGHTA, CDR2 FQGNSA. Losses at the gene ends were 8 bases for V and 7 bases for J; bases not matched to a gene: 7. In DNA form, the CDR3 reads TGTGCCAGCGCAGGACTAGCGGGGGGGCAGTATACGCAGTATTTT. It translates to CASAGLAGGQYTQYF.

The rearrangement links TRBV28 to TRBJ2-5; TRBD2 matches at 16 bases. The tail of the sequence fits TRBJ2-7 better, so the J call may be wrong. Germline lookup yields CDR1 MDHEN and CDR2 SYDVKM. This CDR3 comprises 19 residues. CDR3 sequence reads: CASSLLGLAGGLGPYEQYF. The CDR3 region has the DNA TGTGCCAGCAGTTTACTGGGACTAGCGGGAGGGTTAGGACCCTACGAGCAGTACTTC.

As DNA, the CDR3 is TGTGCCTGGAGTTCAAACCACAGGGTCACTGAAGCTTTCTTT. It yields the protein CAWSSNHRVTEAFF. The chain carries TRBV30 and TRBJ1-1; possibly TRBD1 for D (6 bases). V gave up 2 bases and J gave up 4 bases, with 14 bases separating them. Germline CDR1 and CDR2: GTSNPN and SVGIG (reference sequence). The CDR3 loop spans 14 amino acids.

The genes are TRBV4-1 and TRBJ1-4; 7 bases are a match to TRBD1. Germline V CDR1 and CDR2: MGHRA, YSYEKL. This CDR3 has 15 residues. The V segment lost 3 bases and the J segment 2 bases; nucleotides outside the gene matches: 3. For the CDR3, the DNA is TGCGCCAGCAGCCACAGACAGGGTACTAATGAAAAACTGTTTTTT. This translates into CASSHRQGTNEKLFF.

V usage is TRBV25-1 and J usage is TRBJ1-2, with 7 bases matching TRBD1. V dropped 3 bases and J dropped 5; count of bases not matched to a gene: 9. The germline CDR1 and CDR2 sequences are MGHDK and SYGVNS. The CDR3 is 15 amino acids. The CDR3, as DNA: TGTGCCAGCAGTGACAGGGGGGTTTCAAGGTATGGCTACACCTTC. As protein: CASSDRGVSRYGYTF.

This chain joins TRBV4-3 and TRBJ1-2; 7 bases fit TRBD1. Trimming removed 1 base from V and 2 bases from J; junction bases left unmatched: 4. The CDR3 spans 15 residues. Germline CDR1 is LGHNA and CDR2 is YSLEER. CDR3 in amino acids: CASSQGGTANYGYTF. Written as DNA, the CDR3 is TGCGCCAGCAGCCAAGGGGGGACAGCGAACTATGGCTACACCTTC.

CDR3 amino acids: CASSPSQGPQSYEQYF. CDR3 nucleotide sequence: TGTGCCAGCAGTCCCTCACAGGGTCCCCAATCCTACGAGCAGTACTTC. The chain carries TRBV27 and TRBJ2-7, with a tentative D call TRBD1 (6 bases). This CDR3 region has 16 residues. Trimming took 5 bases from V and 1 from J, leaving 18 bases between them. Germline CDR1 and CDR2: MNHEY and SMNVEV (reference sequence).

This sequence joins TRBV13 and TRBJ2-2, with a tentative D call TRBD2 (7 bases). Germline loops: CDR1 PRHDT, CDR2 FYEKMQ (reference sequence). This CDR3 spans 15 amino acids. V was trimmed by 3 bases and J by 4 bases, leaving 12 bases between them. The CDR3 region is CASSFGGPITGELFF. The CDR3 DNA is TGTGCCAGCAGCTTCGGGGGGCCAATCACCGGGGAGCTGTTTTTT.